The 31 T cell receptor beta chains below come from one sample, sequenced in a study of control samples from healthy donors and cancer patients. Generated by immunoSEQ multiplex PCR, the TCRdb table keeps only in-frame clones and is missing some. Of 150,000 or so clones listed, approximately 96% are singletons. The sample was blood. All receptors derive from a middle-aged woman in good health.

CDR3 region: CASSLLGLGGETQYF. In nucleotides, the CDR3 is TGTGCCAGCAGCCTCTTAGGCCTTGGAGGGGAGACCCAGTACTTC. The V gene is TRBV14, the J gene TRBJ2-5, with a weak D call TRBD2 (6 bases). The germline gives CDR1 SGHDN, CDR2 FVKESK. Trimming cost V 4 bases and J 5 bases, with 17 bases left between them. The CDR3 has 15 residues.

The chain employs TRBV27 and TRBJ1-1; D not resolved. The CDR3 length is 15 residues. Looked up from germline, CDR1 is MNHEY and CDR2 is SMNVEV (reference sequence). The V end was cut by 6 bases, the J end by 0 bases, with 14 bases between. CDR3 DNA: TGTGCCAGCAGCCCCCAAAGAAGGGTGAACACTGAAGCTTTCTTT. It encodes CASSPQRRVNTEAFF.

The chain combines TRBV7-2 with TRBJ1-2; the match to TRBD1 covers 7 bases. Germline V gives CDR1 SGHTA, CDR2 FQGNSA. Losses at the gene ends were 5 bases for V and 1 base for J; bases not matched to a gene: 10. This CDR3 comprises 16 residues. The CDR3 DNA reads TGTGCCAGCAGCCCTCGACAGGGCGGGCTTAACTATGGCTACACCTTC. Amino acid sequence: CASSPRQGGLNYGYTF.

The gene calls are TRBV10-2 and TRBJ2-2, with 10 positions matching TRBD2. This CDR3 region has 16 residues. V was pared by 7 bases and J by 2 bases, with 7 bases of the junction left unmatched. Germline CDR1 WSHSY, CDR2 SAAADI. The CDR3 loop reads CASTLASGRNTGELFF. CDR3 DNA: TGCGCCAGCACCTTGGCTAGCGGGAGAAACACCGGGGAGCTGTTTTTT.

J is TRBJ1-2 and V is TRBV20-1; 9 nucleotides line up with TRBD1. Trimming took 3 bases from V and 5 from J; bases not matched to a gene: 10. Germline loops: CDR1 DFQATT, CDR2 SNEGSKA (reference sequence). CDR3 size: 15 residues. In nucleotides, the CDR3 is TGCAGTGCTAGTTCGTCGACAGGGGGTCGGTATGGCTACACCTTC. Amino acid sequence: CSASSSTGGRYGYTF.

The DNA of the CDR3 is TGTGCCAGCAGCTTAGCCGGCATTGACTATGGCTACACCTTC. Its translation: CASSLAGIDYGYTF. The chain combines TRBV7-2 with TRBJ1-2; D remains unclear. Trimming removed 0 bases at V and 3 bases at J, with 8 bases between. The CDR3 spans 14 residues. Germline lookup yields CDR1 SGHTA and CDR2 FQGNSA.

CDR3 protein: CASSPLSDPNNYGYTF. CDR3 nucleotide sequence: TGTGCCAGCTCACCCCTGTCCGACCCAAATAACTATGGCTACACCTTC. This chain connects TRBV18 to TRBJ1-2; no reliable D call. V dropped 3 bases and J dropped 1 base, with 15 bases sitting between them. CDR1 is KGHSH and CDR2 is LQKENI in the germline V gene. This CDR3 is built from 16 residues.

The V gene is TRBV18, the J gene TRBJ1-4; weak D call: TRBD1 (5 bases). From germline, CDR1 is KGHSH and CDR2 LQKENI. The CDR3 consists of 16 residues. Trimming removed 3 bases at V and 1 base at J, with 12 bases between. The CDR3 DNA follows: TGTGCCAGCTCACCTATTCGACAGAGAACTAATGAAAAACTGTTTTTT. Translating gives CASSPIRQRTNEKLFF.

The chain combines TRBV3-1 (or the pseudogene TRBV3-2) with TRBJ1-6; the D gene is possibly TRBD1 (5 bases). Trimming shortened V by 1 base and J by 5 bases, and 15 bases separated the two germline ends. There are 17 residues in the CDR3. Germline V lookup: CDR1 LGHDT, CDR2 YNNKEL (reference sequence). CDR3 loop: CASSQAGPTVDNSPLHF. The CDR3 DNA sequence: TGTGCCAGCAGCCAAGCGGGACCTACAGTAGATAATTCACCCCTCCACTTT.

V and J are TRBV4-3 and TRBJ1-5, with D possibly matching TRBD1 (6 bases). This CDR3 has 15 residues. Looked up from germline, CDR1 is LGHNA and CDR2 is YSLEER. Trimming removed 0 bases at V and 3 bases at J, with 9 bases between. CDR3 coding DNA: TGCGCCAGCAGCCAAGAACAGGGCCCCAATCAGCCCCAGCATTTT. The encoded protein is CASSQEQGPNQPQHF.

The chain is built from TRBV4-1 and TRBJ1-1; D ambiguous. The CDR3 is made up of 15 amino acids. The germline V gene has CDR1 MGHRA and CDR2 YSYEKL. The V and J ends lost 2 bases and 6 bases respectively, with 16 bases between them. The CDR3 region has the DNA TGCGCCAGCAGCCAATTGGGCGGGCGAAGGCCTGAAGCTTTCTTT. It translates to CASSQLGGRRPEAFF.

The genes are TRBV12-5 and TRBJ2-3; D not resolved. The CDR3 extends over 15 amino acids. The germline V and J ends were trimmed by 1 base and 4 bases, with 12 bases remaining between them. The V gene's germline CDR1 is LGHNT and CDR2 FRNRAP. CDR3 in amino acids: CASGLGLGFPDTQYF. The CDR3 bases are TGTGCTAGTGGTTTGGGCCTAGGTTTTCCAGATACGCAGTATTTT.

Concerning this clone itself: At one boundary the junction diverges from the germline segment, which might be a read error. Other DNA sequences of this sample code for an identical CDR3. The chain links TRBV6-6 to TRBJ2-5, with 7 positions matching TRBD1. The CDR3 runs 13 residues. The germline gives CDR1 MNHNY, CDR2 SVGAGI (reference sequence). CDR3 nucleotide sequence: TGCGCCAGCACTGGGGGACAGTGGATGACCCAGTACTTC. Amino acids: CASTGGQWMTQYF.

The V call is TRBV7-9, the J call TRBJ1-2, with D possibly TRBD1 on 5 matching bases. CDR3 length equals 14 residues. Trimming left V 7 bases short and J 8 bases short, with 20 bases between. The V gene's germline CDR1 is SEHNR and CDR2 FQNEAQ (reference sequence). In nucleotides, the CDR3 is TGTGCCAGCACCCGGACCCGGGAGGGGAAAGGCTACACCTTC. Encoded protein: CASTRTREGKGYTF.

This chain links TRBV7-6 with TRBJ2-1; TRBD1 agrees at 7 bases. Germline V gene data show CDR1 as SGHVS and CDR2 as FNYEAQ. The ends lost 1 base at V and 2 bases at J; junction bases unmatched: 2. CDR3 size: 15 residues. The CDR3 nucleotides read TGTGCCAGCAGCTTAGGGGACAGCCCCTACAATGAGCAGTTCTTC. It specifies CASSLGDSPYNEQFF. The full variable domain, its missing parts supplied by reference TRBV7-6 and TRBJ2-1, is GAGVSQSPRYKVTKRGQDVALRCDPISGHVSLYWYRQALGQGPEFLTYFNYEAQQDKSGLPNDRFSAERPEGSISTLTIQRTEQRDSAMYRCASSLGDSPYNEQFFGPGTRLTVL.

This rearrangement joins TRBV7-2 to TRBJ1-3; TRBD1 might be the D (6 bases). The V gene lost 0 bases and the J gene lost 0 bases, with 12 bases spanning the gap. This CDR3 comprises 17 residues. Germline CDR1 is SGHTA and CDR2 is FQGNSA. This CDR3 reads CASSLATGRFSGNTIYF. CDR3 DNA sequence: TGTGCCAGCAGCTTAGCTACAGGGCGATTCTCTGGAAACACCATATATTTT.

The rearrangement links TRBV5-4 to TRBJ2-3; TRBD1 might be the D (5 bases). Trimming pared 1 base from V and 3 bases from J, leaving 12 bases between. This CDR3 has 15 amino acids. The V gene's germline CDR1 is SGHNT and CDR2 YYREEE (reference sequence). The CDR3, as DNA: TGTGCCAGCAGCTTGCTTGTCAGGGAAACAGATACGCAGTATTTT. Protein: CASSLLVRETDTQYF.

This chain joins TRBV5-4 and TRBJ1-2; TRBD1 matches 10 bases. This CDR3 comprises 16 residues. The ends lost 0 bases at V and 4 bases at J; junction bases unmatched: 6. The germline gives CDR1 SGHNT, CDR2 YYREEE (reference sequence). The CDR3 loop is CASSLERWTGGYGYTF. In nucleotides, the CDR3 is TGTGCCAGCAGCTTGGAGCGATGGACAGGGGGCTATGGCTACACCTTC.

This chain uses TRBV6-1 with TRBJ1-1; D call uncertain. This CDR3 spans 11 amino acids. V lost 3 bases and J 8 bases, leaving 7 bases between the germline ends. From germline, CDR1 is MNHNS and CDR2 SASEGT. CDR3 protein: CASSDHEEAFF. The CDR3 DNA sequence: TGTGCCAGCAGTGACCACGAAGAAGCTTTCTTT.

The rearrangement uses TRBV10-3 and TRBJ1-2, with D uncertain. CDR1 and CDR2 from the germline V gene are ENHRY and SYGVKD. Deletions cut 0 bases from V and 8 bases from J, with 7 bases between. The CDR3 is made up of 12 amino acids. CDR3 residues: CAISESLEGYTF. Written as DNA, the CDR3 is TGTGCCATCAGTGAGTCCCTTGAGGGCTACACCTTC.

The V and J genes are TRBV7-9 and TRBJ1-5, with TRBD1 identical over 7 bases. This CDR3 region has 17 residues. CDR1 SEHNR and CDR2 FQNEAQ come from the germline V gene (reference sequence). The J segment lost 3 bases and the V segment lost 1 base, leaving 9 bases of the junction unmatched. The CDR3 sequence is CASSLVSRTGPNQPQHF. The CDR3 DNA sequence: TGTGCCAGCAGCTTAGTGAGTAGGACAGGCCCCAATCAGCCCCAGCATTTT.

This sequence joins TRBV28 and TRBJ1-2; 10 nucleotides agree with TRBD1. V lost 4 bases and J lost 8; bases outside the gene matches: 13. From germline, CDR1 is MDHEN and CDR2 SYDVKM. The CDR3 covers 16 residues. The CDR3 here is CASSYPGTGAAGGYTF. CDR3 in DNA: TGTGCCAGCAGTTACCCCGGGACAGGGGCGGCGGGAGGCTACACCTTC.

The rearrangement uses TRBV6-5 and TRBJ1-1; 7 nucleotides match TRBD1. CDR3 length: 13 residues. Germline trimming cut 7 bases from V and 7 bases from J; bases unmatched to any gene: 9. Germline CDR1 reads MNHEY; CDR2 reads SVGAGI. CDR3 in amino acids: CASNVDRDSEAFF. DNA for the CDR3: TGTGCCAGCAATGTAGACAGGGACAGTGAAGCTTTCTTT.

The V call is TRBV3-1 (or the pseudogene TRBV3-2), the J call TRBJ1-2; D uncertain. The CDR3 loop spans 13 amino acids. Germline CDR1 LGHDT, CDR2 YNNKEL (reference sequence). V was clipped by 2 bases and J by 5 bases, with 9 bases between them. Here the CDR3 reads CASSQRAGYGYTF. CDR3 coding DNA: TGTGCCAGCAGCCAACGGGCCGGTTATGGCTACACCTTC.

J is TRBJ1-2 and V is TRBV5-6; D remains ambiguous. Trimming took off 3 bases at V and 3 bases at J, with 9 bases between the two ends. The germline gives CDR1 SGHDT, CDR2 YYEEEE. The CDR3 has 13 amino acids. The CDR3 loop reads CASSSQAHYGYTF. In DNA, the CDR3 is TGTGCCAGCAGCTCTCAGGCGCACTATGGCTACACCTTC.

The rearrangement links TRBV4-3 to TRBJ1-2; 7 nucleotides align to TRBD1. This CDR3 region has 16 residues. Per the germline V gene, CDR1 is LGHNA and CDR2 is YSLEER. V shed 0 bases and J 3 bases; nucleotides not matched to a gene: 7. For the CDR3, the DNA is TGCGCCAGCAGCCAAGACCCAGGGGGTTTCGACTATGGCTACACCTTC. This encodes CASSQDPGGFDYGYTF.

The chain joins TRBV27 to TRBJ2-3, with 7 positions matching TRBD2. V lost 2 bases, J lost 4 bases, and 3 bases stayed unmatched. This CDR3 comprises 14 residues. Germline assignment: CDR1 MNHEY and CDR2 SMNVEV (reference sequence). The CDR3 reads CASSLLAAADTQYF. The CDR3 DNA reads TGTGCCAGCAGTTTACTAGCGGCTGCAGATACGCAGTATTTT.

The V call is TRBV5-1, the J call TRBJ1-1; a weak D match, TRBD1 (6 bases). The CDR3 is 17 amino acids. V was pared by 1 base and J by 1 base, with 17 bases between. The germline gives CDR1 SGHRS, CDR2 YFSETQ. CDR3 region: CASSLRVGGGGNTEAFF. In DNA, the CDR3 is TGCGCCAGCAGCTTGAGGGTTGGGGGGGGCGGGAACACTGAAGCTTTCTTT.

This chain links TRBV7-6 with TRBJ2-5, with a tentative D call TRBD1 (6 bases). Between the trimmed V and J ends, which lost 5 bases and 2 bases, there was a span of 18 bases. Germline V gives CDR1 SGHVS, CDR2 FNYEAQ. The CDR3 is made up of 16 amino acids. CDR3 nucleotide sequence: TGTGCCAGCAGCCCAGAGGTATGGGGGCAGCAAGAGACCCAGTACTTC. Translated: CASSPEVWGQQETQYF.

The chain is built from TRBV20-1 and TRBJ1-4; no reliable D call. The germline V gene encodes CDR1 DFQATT and CDR2 SNEGSKA (reference sequence). The CDR3 runs 11 residues. V dropped 4 bases and J dropped 8 bases, with 8 bases sitting between them. CDR3 amino acids: CSANLGEKLFF. Written as DNA, the CDR3 is TGCAGTGCTAACTTAGGGGAAAAACTGTTTTTT.

The chain has TRBV5-1 and TRBJ2-4; 7 bases are a match to TRBD1. The CDR3 runs 13 residues. In germline, CDR1 is SGHRS, CDR2 YFSETQ. The V and J ends lost 0 bases and 16 bases, in that order; junction bases with no gene match: 10. CDR3 DNA sequence: TGCGCCAGCAGCTTGGATGAGGGGGCGACTGGCTACTTC. This encodes CASSLDEGATGYF.